This section outlines one T cell receptor beta chain sequence together with its context. The antigen is not known. Assay used: immunoSEQ multiplex PCR; TCRdb lists only in-frame clones, some missing. In the table there are tens of thousands of clones, 70% to 85% of which are singletons. The CDR3 is 13 amino acids. The V segment lost 4 bases and the J segment 3 bases; nucleotides outside the gene matches: 2. The V gene's germline CDR1 is SGHRS and CDR2 YFSETQ. This sample is part of a study of radiotherapy plus CTLA-4 blockade in lung cancer. Study in general: Objective response rate was around 20%; disease control rate, under 35%.

Study-wide results and limits: Subsequent to radiotherapy plus ipilimumab, tumor-derived TCR clones underwent expansion in blood. Early shifts in blood T cell clones, with interferon-beta, reportedly predicted response best.

This clonotype was obtained from a human donor with non-small cell lung cancer who had stable disease on radiotherapy plus ipilimumab. The sample was peripheral blood, taken from a patient treated with radiotherapy plus ipilimumab. The rearrangement links TRBV5-1 to TRBJ2-5; 8 bases agree with TRBD2. The CDR3 coding sequence is TGCGCCAGCAGCCCGGGACTAGAAGAGACCCAGTACTTC. Its translation is CASSPGLEETQYF.